The 5 T cell receptor beta chains below come from one sample, sequenced in a study of naive and memory T cell subsets. Two oligonucleotides, mixed equimolar, formed the beta constant-region primer covering TRBC1 and TRBC2. Each CDR3 protein gets one entry after TCRdb re-called the UMI-ligation and nested PCR reads with MiXCR. The table has under 150,000 distinct CDR3 sequences, about a sixth seen once. The specimen was naive CD4+ T cells from blood. These receptors came from a human donor in good health.

The V and J genes are TRBV30 and TRBJ1-5; possibly TRBD1 for D (6 bases). Trimming took 3 bases from V and 3 from J, leaving 15 bases between them. Germline-derived CDR1 and CDR2 are GTSNPN and SVGIG (reference sequence). The CDR3 sequence is 15 residues long. The CDR3 coding sequence is TGTGCCTGGAGGCTAGGGGGGGGTATCAATCAGCCCCAGCATTTT. This encodes CAWRLGGGINQPQHF.

This clonotype has more than one count but fewer than ten. The rearrangement links TRBV3-1 to TRBJ2-7; D uncertain. The V end lost 3 bases, the J end lost 5 bases, and 5 bases lay between the germline ends. Germline V gene sequence: CDR1 LGHDT, CDR2 YNNKEL (reference sequence). The CDR3 is 11 amino acids. Here the CDR3 reads CASSHDNEQYF. Here the CDR3 DNA reads TGTGCCAGCAGCCACGACAACGAGCAGTACTTC.

Only a few counts were recorded for this clonotype. CDR3 region: CSVRDDSYEQYF. DNA for the CDR3: TGCAGCGTTCGTGACGACTCCTACGAGCAGTACTTC. This chain connects TRBV29-1 to TRBJ2-7, with D unresolved. V gave up 5 bases and J gave up 0 bases, with 8 bases separating them. CDR3 size: 12 residues. Germline V gives CDR1 SQVTM, CDR2 ANQGSEA.

The gene calls are TRBV30 and TRBJ2-3; 11 bases are a match to TRBD2. V shed 4 bases and J 4 bases; nucleotides not matched to a gene: 4. The CDR3 runs to 14 residues. The germline V gene encodes CDR1 GTSNPN and CDR2 SVGIG (reference sequence). Here the CDR3 reads CAWTTSGRADTQYF. The CDR3 coding sequence is TGTGCCTGGACCACTAGCGGGAGAGCAGATACGCAGTATTTT.

The chain carries TRBV19 and TRBJ2-1; D gene unclear. V gave up 4 bases and J gave up 8 bases, with 9 bases separating them. Germline values: CDR1 LNHDA, CDR2 SQIVND (reference sequence). This CDR3 has 12 amino acids. In DNA, the CDR3 is TGTGCCAGTAGTAGTCTAGGCTATGAGCAGTTCTTC. Translation gives CASSSLGYEQFF.